A selection of T cell receptor beta chains follows, all from one sample in a study of OX40 agonist ivuxolimab in advanced cancers. Sequencing was performed with immunoSEQ multiplex PCR; in TCRdb, only in-frame clones are kept and a portion is missing. The data show some 40,000 clones, with around 93% seen just once and 13% to 15% held by the top ten. Source: CD4+ or CD8+ T cells sorted from blood, taken in a trial of the OX40 agonist ivuxolimab. The receptors stem from an adult with an advanced solid tumor such as melanoma, head and neck, liver or kidney cancer. The CDR3 runs from the conserved cysteine through the conserved F or W. Fields, in order: J gene, V gene, clone size, D gene, CDR3 DNA, CDR3 protein. A D gene is named only where the DNA matches it firmly. Only some rows state a clone size, as once, few, many or a class for expanded clones.

J: TRBJ2-7; V: TRBV6-6; size: .; D: TRBD1; DNA: TGTGCCAGCATTCACGACAGGGGGCGACCCGAGCAGTACTTC; CDR3: CASIHDRGRPEQYF
J: TRBJ2-3; V: TRBV19; size: .; D: TRBD2; DNA: TGTGCCAGTAGTATAGGGGGGGGTGGAGATACGCAGTATTTT; CDR3: CASSIGGGGDTQYF
J: TRBJ2-5; V: TRBV19; size: .; D: .; DNA: TGTGCCAGTAGTATAAACCAGGGGCAGGAGACCCAGTACTTC; CDR3: CASSINQGQETQYF
J: TRBJ2-5; V: TRBV29-1; size: .; D: TRBD1; DNA: TGCAGCGTTTTAAAACAGGGGTATCGGGAGACCCAGTACTTC; CDR3: CSVLKQGYRETQYF
J: TRBJ2-7; V: TRBV28; size: .; D: TRBD1; DNA: TGTGCCAGCAGTTCTCGGGACAGGGGGCGGTCTTCCTACGAGCAGTACTTC; CDR3: CASSSRDRGRSSYEQYF
J: TRBJ1-2; V: TRBV5-1; size: few; D: .; DNA: TGCGCCAGCAGCTACGGAGGAATTAACTATGGCTACACCTTC; CDR3: CASSYGGINYGYTF
J: TRBJ2-4; V: TRBV9; size: .; D: .; DNA: TGTGCCAGCAGCCCCGACCGGCGCATTCAGTACTTC; CDR3: CASSPDRRIQYF
J: TRBJ2-5; V: TRBV28; size: medium-sized; D: TRBD2; DNA: TGTGCCAGCAGTCCTTTACTAGCGGGAGTTCAAGAGACCCAGTACTTC; CDR3: CASSPLLAGVQETQYF
J: TRBJ2-2; V: TRBV28; size: .; D: .; DNA: TGTGCCAGCAGAAAAATAGGACGATACACCGGGGAGCTGTTTTTT; CDR3: CASRKIGRYTGELFF
J: TRBJ2-5; V: TRBV7-9; size: .; D: .; DNA: TGTGCCAGCAGCTTAATCAGCGGGCAGTACTTC; CDR3: CASSLISGQYF
J: TRBJ1-1; V: TRBV11-3; size: .; D: .; DNA: TGTGCCAGCAGCCAAAAGCCCACTGAAGCTTTCTTT; CDR3: CASSQKPTEAFF
J: TRBJ2-7; V: TRBV7-9; size: .; D: .; DNA: TGTGCCAGCAGCTTAGTCGGGGGTTCCTACGAGCAGTACTTC; CDR3: CASSLVGGSYEQYF
J: TRBJ2-3; V: TRBV5-6; size: .; D: .; DNA: TGTGCCAGCAGCTTGGCAGGGGGGGCGACAGATACGCAGTATTTT; CDR3: CASSLAGGATDTQYF
J: TRBJ1-1; V: TRBV7-9; size: once; D: TRBD1; DNA: TGTGCCAGCAGCTTCCCCGCAGGGGGTCACACTGAAGCTTTCTTT; CDR3: CASSFPAGGHTEAFF
J: TRBJ2-1; V: TRBV9; size: .; D: TRBD1; DNA: TGTGCCAGCAGCTTCTCTGACAGGGATTCCTACAATGAGCAGTTCTTC; CDR3: CASSFSDRDSYNEQFF
J: TRBJ2-1; V: TRBV2; size: .; D: TRBD2; DNA: TGTGCCAGCGGGGGGGGTGGTGCCTACAATGAGCAGTTCTTC; CDR3: CASGGGGAYNEQFF
J: TRBJ2-7; V: TRBV27; size: once; D: TRBD1; DNA: TGTGCCAGCAGCCTGGGGACAGGGTGGTCCTACGAGCAGTACTTC; CDR3: CASSLGTGWSYEQYF
J: TRBJ2-1; V: TRBV11-2; size: .; D: .; DNA: TGTGCCAGCAGCTTAAGGACCGGTCGGTACAATGAGCAGTTCTTC; CDR3: CASSLRTGRYNEQFF
J: TRBJ1-2; V: TRBV5-1; size: .; D: .; DNA: TGCGCCAGCAGCTTGGAGGGGGGCCCAGCTAACTATGGCTACACCTTC; CDR3: CASSLEGGPANYGYTF
J: TRBJ2-3; V: TRBV9; size: .; D: TRBD2; DNA: TGTGCCAGCAGCGTAGCTCCCGGACTAGCGGGAGGGCCCACAGATACGCAGTATTTT; CDR3: CASSVAPGLAGGPTDTQYF
J: TRBJ2-7; V: TRBV4-1; size: .; D: .; DNA: TGCGCCAGCAGCCCCAGAGTTACAGACGAGCAGTACTTC; CDR3: CASSPRVTDEQYF
J: TRBJ2-7; V: TRBV5-1; size: .; D: .; DNA: TGCGCCAGCAGCTCCGGACAGTACGAGCAGTACTTC; CDR3: CASSSGQYEQYF
J: TRBJ1-5; V: TRBV15; size: .; D: .; DNA: TGTGCCACCAGCAGAGAGACAGCTAGCAATCAGCCCCAGCATTTT; CDR3: CATSRETASNQPQHF
J: TRBJ2-5; V: TRBV4-3; size: .; D: TRBD2; DNA: TGCGCCAGCAGCCAAGATCGGACTAGATCCTCCCACCAAGAGACCCAGTACTTC; CDR3: CASSQDRTRSSHQETQYF
J: TRBJ2-7; V: TRBV28; size: .; D: TRBD2; DNA: TGTGCCAGCAAACAATTCCCGGGACTAGCGGATTACGAGCAGTACTTC; CDR3: CASKQFPGLADYEQYF
J: TRBJ2-5; V: TRBV27; size: .; D: .; DNA: TGTGCCAGCGGACCGACCTCACAGGTTCTGGAGACCCAGTACTTC; CDR3: CASGPTSQVLETQYF
J: TRBJ2-6; V: TRBV5-1; size: .; D: TRBD1; DNA: TGCGCCAGCGGGACAGGGGGCGTCGGTGGGGCCAACGTCCTGACTTTC; CDR3: CASGTGGVGGANVLTF
J: TRBJ2-3; V: TRBV30; size: .; D: .; DNA: TGTGCCTGGAGTGAGGGGGATACGCAGTATTTT; CDR3: CAWSEGDTQYF
J: TRBJ2-5; V: TRBV28; size: .; D: .; DNA: TGTGCCAGCAGTTTGTCCCAAGAGACCCAGTACTTC; CDR3: CASSLSQETQYF
J: TRBJ2-3; V: TRBV11-2; size: .; D: TRBD1; DNA: TGTGCCAGCAGCCCACGGGACAGGGGTGTCCCAGATACGCAGTATTTT; CDR3: CASSPRDRGVPDTQYF
J: TRBJ1-2; V: TRBV7-9; size: .; D: .; DNA: TGTGCCAGCAGCTCCGCAGGGGAATCTAACTATGGCTACACCTTC; CDR3: CASSSAGESNYGYTF
J: TRBJ1-2; V: TRBV27; size: .; D: .; DNA: TGTGCCAGCAGAGGAGGTTGGGGGGCTAACTATGGCTACACCTTC; CDR3: CASRGGWGANYGYTF
J: TRBJ1-4; V: TRBV6-5; size: .; D: .; DNA: TGTGCCAGCAGTTACATGGGGGGCACAACTAATGAAAAACTGTTTTTT; CDR3: CASSYMGGTTNEKLFF
J: TRBJ1-2; V: TRBV9; size: .; D: .; DNA: TGTGCCAGCAGCGCTCCGGATGGCTACACCTTC; CDR3: CASSAPDGYTF
J: TRBJ2-4; V: TRBV19; size: .; D: TRBD1; DNA: TGTGCCAGTAGTATAGCAGGCTCAGCAGGGGGCCTCAAAAACATTCAGTACTTC; CDR3: CASSIAGSAGGLKNIQYF
J: TRBJ2-2; V: TRBV28; size: .; D: .; DNA: TGTGCCAGCAGTCCATCGACCGGGGAGCTGTTTTTT; CDR3: CASSPSTGELFF
J: TRBJ2-7; V: TRBV30; size: .; D: .; DNA: TGTGCCTGGAGTAACTGGCAGGGTATGAACGAGCAGTACTTC; CDR3: CAWSNWQGMNEQYF
J: TRBJ2-3; V: TRBV7-2; size: .; D: .; DNA: TGTGCCAGCAGCTTAGTCGGAACTAGCACAGATACGCAGTATTTT; CDR3: CASSLVGTSTDTQYF
J: TRBJ2-1; V: TRBV19; size: .; D: .; DNA: TGTGCCAGTAGTATGGACGCTGTCAATGAGCAGTTCTTC; CDR3: CASSMDAVNEQFF
J: TRBJ2-1; V: TRBV9; size: .; D: TRBD2; DNA: TGTGCCAGCGGGGAACTAGCGGGAGGTCCGCACAATGAGCAGTTCTTC; CDR3: CASGELAGGPHNEQFF
J: TRBJ2-3; V: TRBV7-9; size: .; D: .; DNA: TGTGCCAGCAGCTTATTCCCTGATACAGATACGCAGTATTTT; CDR3: CASSLFPDTDTQYF
J: TRBJ2-7; V: TRBV6-6; size: once; D: TRBD1; DNA: TGTGCCAGCAGACTGACTTCGACAGGGGCCGAGCAGTACTTC; CDR3: CASRLTSTGAEQYF
J: TRBJ1-1; V: TRBV30; size: .; D: .; DNA: TGTGCCTGGAACCCTATTATGAACACTGAAGCTTTCTTT; CDR3: CAWNPIMNTEAFF
J: TRBJ2-5; V: TRBV28; size: .; D: .; DNA: TGTGCCAGCAGTTTATCAGAGACCCAGTACTTC; CDR3: CASSLSETQYF
J: TRBJ2-4; V: TRBV18; size: .; D: .; DNA: TGTGCCAGCTCACCTTACGGGGGCATTCAGTACTTC; CDR3: CASSPYGGIQYF
J: TRBJ2-7; V: TRBV5-6; size: .; D: TRBD2; DNA: TGTGCCAGCAGCTTGTTGGCGGGAGGGCCCTACGAGCAGTACTTC; CDR3: CASSLLAGGPYEQYF
J: TRBJ2-7; V: TRBV6-5; size: once; D: TRBD1; DNA: TGTGCCAGCAGTCCGGGACAGACCTACGAGCAGTACTTC; CDR3: CASSPGQTYEQYF
J: TRBJ2-1; V: TRBV5-1; size: .; D: TRBD2; DNA: TGCGCCAGCAGCTTGCTGGGACTAGCCCTCAATGAGCAGTTCTTC; CDR3: CASSLLGLALNEQFF
J: TRBJ1-1; V: TRBV5-4; size: .; D: TRBD1; DNA: TGTGCCAGCACCCTAAAGAGGACAGGGAAAGGGGGCACTGAAGCTTTCTTT; CDR3: CASTLKRTGKGGTEAFF
J: TRBJ2-1; V: TRBV29-1; size: .; D: .; DNA: TGCAGCGCACTGGGACAATCGAATGAGCAGTTCTTC; CDR3: CSALGQSNEQFF
J: TRBJ2-2; V: TRBV9; size: .; D: .; DNA: TGTGCCAGCAGCGTAGTAACCACCGGGGAGCTGTTTTTT; CDR3: CASSVVTTGELFF
J: TRBJ2-5; V: TRBV28; size: .; D: TRBD2; DNA: TGTGCCAGCAGCCCCCCCGTAACTAGCGTAGACGAGACCCAGTACTTC; CDR3: CASSPPVTSVDETQYF
J: TRBJ2-6; V: TRBV10-3; size: .; D: .; DNA: TGTGCCATTTCAATTGGAGGCCCAGGGGCCAACGTCCTGACTTTC; CDR3: CAISIGGPGANVLTF
J: TRBJ2-7; V: TRBV27; size: .; D: .; DNA: TGTGCCAGCAGTTTTGGGCAGGGAGCCAACGAGCAGTACTTC; CDR3: CASSFGQGANEQYF
J: TRBJ2-1; V: TRBV27; size: .; D: .; DNA: TGTGCCAGCAGTTTAACTAGTCTGCATGAGCAGTTCTTC; CDR3: CASSLTSLHEQFF